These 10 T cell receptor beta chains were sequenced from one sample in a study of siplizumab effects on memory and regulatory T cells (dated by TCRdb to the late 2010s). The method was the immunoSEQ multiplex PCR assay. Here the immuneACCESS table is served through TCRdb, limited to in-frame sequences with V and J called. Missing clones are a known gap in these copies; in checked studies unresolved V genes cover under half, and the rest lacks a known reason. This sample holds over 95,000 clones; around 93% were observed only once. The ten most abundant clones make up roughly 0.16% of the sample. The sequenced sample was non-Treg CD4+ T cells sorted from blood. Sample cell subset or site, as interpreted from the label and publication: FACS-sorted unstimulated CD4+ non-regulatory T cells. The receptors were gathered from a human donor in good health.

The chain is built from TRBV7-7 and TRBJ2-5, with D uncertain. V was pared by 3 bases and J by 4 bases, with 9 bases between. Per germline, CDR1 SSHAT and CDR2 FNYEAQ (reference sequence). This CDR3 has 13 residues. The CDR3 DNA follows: TGTGCCAGCAGCTTCGGCAGCATAGAGACCCAGTACTTC. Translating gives CASSFGSIETQYF.

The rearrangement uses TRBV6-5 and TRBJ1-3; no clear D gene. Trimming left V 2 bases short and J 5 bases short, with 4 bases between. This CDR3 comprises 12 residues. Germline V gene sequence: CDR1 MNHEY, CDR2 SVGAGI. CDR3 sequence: CASSYRRNTIYF. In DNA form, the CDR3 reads TGTGCCAGCAGTTACCGGAGAAACACCATATATTTT.

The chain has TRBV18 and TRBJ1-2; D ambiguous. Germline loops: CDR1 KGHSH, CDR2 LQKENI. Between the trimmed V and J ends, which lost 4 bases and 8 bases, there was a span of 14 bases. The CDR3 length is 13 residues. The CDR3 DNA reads TGTGCCAGCTCACTGACCTCCCTAGAAGGCTACACCTTC. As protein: CASSLTSLEGYTF.

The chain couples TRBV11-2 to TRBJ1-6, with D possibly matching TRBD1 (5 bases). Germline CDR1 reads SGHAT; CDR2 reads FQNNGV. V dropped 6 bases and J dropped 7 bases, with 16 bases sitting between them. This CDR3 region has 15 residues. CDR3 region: CASSLGVMLNSPLHF. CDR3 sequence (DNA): TGTGCCAGCAGTTTGGGGGTAATGTTAAATTCACCCCTCCACTTT.

In DNA form, the CDR3 reads TGTGCCAGCAGCTTAGTAAGGGGAGACGGCTACACCTTC. Protein sequence: CASSLVRGDGYTF. This sequence joins TRBV11-2 and TRBJ1-2; D may be TRBD1 (5 bases). The CDR3 extends over 13 amino acids. Trimming left V 1 base short and J 8 bases short, with 11 bases between. Germline V CDR1 and CDR2: SGHAT, FQNNGV.

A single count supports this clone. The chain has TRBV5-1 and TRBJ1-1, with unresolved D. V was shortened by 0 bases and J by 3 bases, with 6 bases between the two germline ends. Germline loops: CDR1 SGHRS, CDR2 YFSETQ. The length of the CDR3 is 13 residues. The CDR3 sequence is CASSLDGDTEAFF. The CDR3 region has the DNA TGCGCCAGCAGCTTGGACGGGGACACTGAAGCTTTCTTT.

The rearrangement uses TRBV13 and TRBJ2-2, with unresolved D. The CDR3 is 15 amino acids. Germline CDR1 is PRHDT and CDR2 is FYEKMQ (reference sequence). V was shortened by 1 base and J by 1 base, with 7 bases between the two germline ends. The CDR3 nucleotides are TGTGCCAGCAGCTTAGTCCAGAAGAACACCGGGGAGCTGTTTTTT. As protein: CASSLVQKNTGELFF.

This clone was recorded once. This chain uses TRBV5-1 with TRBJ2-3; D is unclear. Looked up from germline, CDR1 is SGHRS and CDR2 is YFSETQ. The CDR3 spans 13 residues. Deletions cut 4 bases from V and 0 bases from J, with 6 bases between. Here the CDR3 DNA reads TGCGCCAGCAGCCCGGACAGCACAGATACGCAGTATTTT. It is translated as CASSPDSTDTQYF. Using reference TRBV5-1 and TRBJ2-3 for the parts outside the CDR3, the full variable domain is KAGVTQTPRYLIKTRGQQVTLSCSPISGHRSVSWYQQTPGQGLQFLFEYFSETQRNKGNFPGRFSGRQFSNSRSEMNVSTLELGDSALYLCASSPDSTDTQYFGPGTRLTVL.

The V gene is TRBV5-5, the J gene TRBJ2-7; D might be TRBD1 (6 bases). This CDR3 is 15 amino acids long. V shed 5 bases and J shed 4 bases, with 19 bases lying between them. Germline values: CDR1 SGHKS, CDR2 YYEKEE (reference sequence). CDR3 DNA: TGTGCCAGCAGTTTAGACAGGATTCAGGGGTACGAGCAGTACTTC. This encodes CASSLDRIQGYEQYF.

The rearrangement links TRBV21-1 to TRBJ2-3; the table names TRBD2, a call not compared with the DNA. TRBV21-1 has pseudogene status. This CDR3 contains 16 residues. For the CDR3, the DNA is TGTGCCAGCAGCAAAGTAGCGGGGGGCCATGAAGATACGCAGTATTTT. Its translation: CASSKVAGGHEDTQYF.